This T cell receptor (beta chain) is from a study of CD8 T cells in ankylosing spondylitis. There are many counts of this clonotype. Its cognate antigen is unknown. Study outcomes and limitations: As reported, disease-linked clones showed significant enrichment in matched ankylosing spondylitis synovial fluid. Characteristic of ankylosing spondylitis blood, it appeared, was a TCR beta motif comprising several highly homologous variants. Clones linked to disease, bearing a CD8+ phenotype, were relatively rare in peripheral blood.

TCRdb re-derived calls from the 5' RACE reads in MiXCR, one entry per CDR3 protein. The data show about 220,000 distinct CDR3 sequences, around 17% seen once. CDR1 is SNHLY, CDR2 FYNNEI, per germline. V shed 4 bases and J shed 1 base, with 11 bases lying between them. This CDR3 is 15 amino acids long. The sequence was obtained from a male donor with ankylosing spondylitis. The sample taken for sequencing was blood, either unsorted or a sorted T cell fraction (not recorded which). The chain recombines TRBV2 with TRBJ2-1; either TRBD1 or TRBD2 may fit D (5 bases each). CDR3 DNA sequence: TGTGCCAGCAGTGGGGACCCAAGATCCTACAATGAGCAGTTCTTC. Translating it yields CASSGDPRSYNEQFF.